The entry below gives a single TCR beta chain sequence along with its context. Its antigen remains unknown. CDR1 and CDR2 from the germline V gene are SGHRS and YFSETQ. Trimming pared 4 bases from V and 7 bases from J, leaving 12 bases between. The CDR3 is made up of 14 amino acids. This sample was taken from a study of T-cell memory formation after mild COVID-19. TCRdb called the 5' RACE reads again in MiXCR, with one record for every CDR3 protein. In the table there are about 210,000 distinct CDR3 sequences, 8% to 11% of which are singletons. Study-level points and caveats: Second-wave clones that peaked on day 37 lacked confirmed SARS-CoV-2 specificity.

Sequenced material: PBMCs or a T cell subset sorted from them (not recorded which). The gene calls are TRBV5-1 and TRBJ1-6; the D gene is possibly TRBD1 (5 bases). The clonotype was recovered from a man younger than 30 who had mild COVID-19 (a few samples of this study predate the infection). Cell type and time point are not known. CDR3 coding DNA: TGCGCCAGCAGCGTGGGGACTCCCAATTCACCCCTCCACTTT. This translates into CASSVGTPNSPLHF.